This TCR beta chain was documented in a study of blood T cell repertoires in COVID-19. Profiled with immunoSEQ multiplex PCR; TCRdb holds only in-frame clones, not every one. The table includes 200,000 or so clones, around four fifths detected once. The V and J ends lost 4 bases and 8 bases, in that order; junction bases with no gene match: 1. This CDR3 has 13 amino acids. The germline V gene has CDR1 SGHRS and CDR2 YFSETQ. The V call is TRBV5-1, the J call TRBJ1-6, with 9 bases aligning to TRBD1. Sequencing was done on a sample of peripheral blood. This sequence originates from a woman between 40 and 50 years old with acute or convalescent COVID-19. CDR3 protein: CASSRQGDSPLHF. The CDR3 DNA reads TGCGCCAGCAGCCGACAGGGGGATTCACCCCTCCACTTT.